This TCR beta chain was sequenced for a study of blood T cells in healthy people across ages. In regard to this clonotype: Its antigen is as yet unknown.

Trimming cost V 4 bases and J 4 bases, with 16 bases left between them. The CDR3 extends over 14 amino acids. Germline lookup yields CDR1 SQVTM and CDR2 ANQGSEA. Using a J-beta primer mix together with a sample-barcoded 5' primer, a second PCR was run for roughly 6 to 11 cycles. Every cDNA molecule bore a tag from a template-switch adaptor containing 12 random nucleotides. TCRdb called the 5' RACE reads again in MiXCR, with one record for every CDR3 protein. Of hundreds of thousands of distinct CDR3 sequences listed, 20% to 25% are singletons. Study-wide points: Naive and antigen-experienced cells were not separated, limiting conclusive comparison.

Total RNA was extracted at no less than 6 micrograms per sample. These data were also reused for a study on T cells of mothers and their children. That study adds: All extracted RNA went into cDNA synthesis, approximately 1.4 ug per 15 ul.

Material: blood. V usage is TRBV29-1 and J usage is TRBJ1-1, with unresolved D. The source of this sequence is a boy younger than 18 in good health. The CDR3 region is CSVGFIITATEAFF. Here the CDR3 DNA reads TGCAGCGTTGGGTTTATCATAACCGCCACTGAAGCTTTCTTT.